The next 24 T cell receptor beta chains were all read from a single sample in a study of CD8+CD57+ T cells in acquired aplastic anemia. For CDR3 and TCR beta VDJ profiling, genomic DNA was the template used. One entry per CDR3 protein, called by TCRdb with MiXCR from the reads. This table has roughly 190,000 distinct CDR3 sequences, approximately 50% appearing once. Sample: sorted CD4+, CD8+, or CD8+CD57+ T cells (not recorded which) from PBMCs. The receptors were gathered from a human donor in good health, serving as a control.

This clonotype was seen many times. CDR3 sequence (DNA): TGTGCCAGCAGCTTACAGGGAAGCGGGGCTAACTATGGCTACACCTTC. As protein: CASSLQGSGANYGYTF. V is TRBV7-2 and J is TRBJ1-2, with D perhaps matching TRBD1 (5 bases). The CDR3 spans 16 residues. Trimming removed 2 bases at V and 0 bases at J, with 13 bases between. Germline V gene data show CDR1 as SGHTA and CDR2 as FQGNSA.

This clonotype occurred a few times. This chain joins TRBV6-5 and TRBJ1-6; 7 bases fit TRBD1. Germline V gives CDR1 MNHEY, CDR2 SVGAGI. The CDR3 extends over 16 amino acids. Unmatched junction bases numbered 14, after V lost 5 bases and J lost 10 bases. The CDR3 nucleotides read TGTGCCAGCAGTGAGGCAGGGGGAGTGGGTGGGTCACCCCTCCACTTT. Translated: CASSEAGGVGGSPLHF.

V gene TRBV20-1 combines with J gene TRBJ2-5; D is unclear. The CDR3 length is 11 residues. Per germline, CDR1 DFQATT and CDR2 SNEGSKA (reference sequence). Trimming removed 4 bases at V and 4 bases at J, with 7 bases between. CDR3 nucleotides: TGCAGTGCTACTCAACTAGAGACCCAGTACTTC. It encodes CSATQLETQYF.

This clonotype has just a few counts. This chain joins TRBV28 and TRBJ1-5; D gene ambiguous. The CDR3 has 14 amino acids. Trimming stripped 8 bases from V and 9 bases from J, with 20 bases between. Germline lookup yields CDR1 MDHEN and CDR2 SYDVKM. DNA of the CDR3: TGTGCCAGCCTACCTCTGGAAGGGTTTTGGCCCCAGCATTTT. Translated, it gives CASLPLEGFWPQHF.

The chain joins TRBV4-1 to TRBJ1-5; D gene unclear. The CDR3 consists of 13 residues. Germline lookup yields CDR1 MGHRA and CDR2 YSYEKL. V gave up 1 base and J gave up 4 bases, with 5 bases separating them. The chain's CDR3 is CASSQAVNQPQHF. The CDR3 DNA sequence: TGCGCCAGCAGCCAAGCTGTAAATCAGCCCCAGCATTTT.

In this sample, this clonotype turned up many times. The chain carries TRBV15 and TRBJ1-2, with 8 nucleotides matching TRBD1. CDR3 length: 14 residues. V lost 3 bases and J lost 7; bases outside the gene matches: 7. Germline CDR1 LNHNV, CDR2 YYDKDF (reference sequence). The CDR3 DNA is TGTGCCACCAGCAGGGACAGGGTCCTCGTTGGCTACACCTTC. Translating gives CATSRDRVLVGYTF.

The chain carries TRBV20-1 and TRBJ2-7; 10 bases fit TRBD1. V dropped 6 bases and J dropped 6; count of bases not matched to a gene: 14. The CDR3 contains 15 residues. The germline V gene encodes CDR1 DFQATT and CDR2 SNEGSKA (reference sequence). The CDR3 bases are TGCAGTGCCATATTCCCGGGACAGGGGACCGGCGAGCAGTACTTC. Translated: CSAIFPGQGTGEQYF.

J is TRBJ2-1 and V is TRBV15, with D perhaps matching TRBD2 (6 bases). The CDR3 sequence is 15 residues long. Germline V CDR1 and CDR2: LNHNV, YYDKDF (reference sequence). Trimming removed 0 bases from V and 3 bases from J, with 9 bases in between. In DNA, the CDR3 is TGTGCCACCAGCAGAGAATCGGGAGACTACAATGAGCAGTTCTTC. Translation: CATSRESGDYNEQFF. The variable domain in full, with the rest retrieved from reference TRBV15 and TRBJ2-1, is DAMVIQNPRYQVTQFGKPVTLSCSQTLNHNVMYWYQQKSSQAPKLLFHYYDKDFNNEADTPDNFQSRRPNTSFCFLDIRSPGLGDTAMYLCATSRESGDYNEQFFGPGTRLTVL.

The chain employs TRBV19 and TRBJ1-3; the match to TRBD1 covers 8 bases. Germline V gives CDR1 LNHDA, CDR2 SQIVND (reference sequence). V was pared by 11 bases and J by 4 bases, with 13 bases of the junction left unmatched. The CDR3 spans 15 residues. The CDR3 coding sequence is TGTGCCTGGAGTACAGGGGGATTATCCGGAAACACCATATATTTT. It specifies CAWSTGGLSGNTIYF.

As regards this clonotype: This CDR3 is missing its conserved last phenylalanine or tryptophan, likely due to a read error. The chain uses TRBV7-2 and TRBJ2-7; D uncertain. V shed 4 bases and J shed 2 bases, with 9 bases lying between them. Germline V gene lookup returns CDR1 SGHTA and CDR2 FQGNSA. The CDR3 spans 13 residues. CDR3 residues: CASSSRGAYEQYL. CDR3 DNA: TGTGCCAGCAGCTCCCGCGGTGCCTACGAGCAGTACCTC.

This clonotype was counted once. The chain carries TRBV2 and TRBJ1-1; D remains unclear. V shed 7 bases and J shed 4 bases, with 16 bases lying between them. This CDR3 region has 14 residues. Germline loops: CDR1 SNHLY, CDR2 FYNNEI. This CDR3 is CASIGLILGTEAFF. In nucleotides, the CDR3 is TGTGCCAGCATAGGGCTTATCCTGGGCACTGAAGCTTTCTTT.

The chain has TRBV12-3 or TRBV12-4 and TRBJ2-2; TRBD2 aligns across 7 bases. V shed 1 base, J shed 2 bases, and the junction held 1 base outside the gene matches. The CDR3 has 15 amino acids. CDR3 region: CASSLGGRNTGELFF. DNA of the CDR3: TGTGCCAGCAGTTTAGGCGGGAGAAACACCGGGGAGCTGTTTTTT.

This clonotype was seen at least ten times. V is TRBV6-5 and J is TRBJ2-5; no reliable D call. Between the trimmed V and J ends, which lost 0 bases and 7 bases, there was a span of 15 bases. Germline V gene lookup returns CDR1 MNHEY and CDR2 SVGAGI. CDR3 length: 15 amino acids. CDR3 bases: TGTGCCAGCAGTTACTCGGAACTTCAGCCTGGGACCCAGTACTTC. It translates to CASSYSELQPGTQYF.

This clonotype was counted between two and nine times. This chain joins TRBV28 and TRBJ2-1; 9 positions agree with TRBD2. Germline trimming cut 6 bases from V and 5 bases from J; bases unmatched to any gene: 17. The CDR3 covers 18 residues. CDR1 MDHEN and CDR2 SYDVKM come from the germline V gene. The CDR3 region is CASSLPQASGKKDNEQFF. The CDR3 DNA is TGTGCCAGCAGCCTCCCGCAGGCTAGCGGGAAAAAAGACAATGAGCAGTTCTTC.

This clonotype was counted between two and nine times. V and J are TRBV7-2 and TRBJ2-7; tentative D call: TRBD2 (7 bases). The CDR3 length is 15 residues. Trimming took 1 base from V and 3 from J, leaving 13 bases between them. Germline CDR1 SGHTA, CDR2 FQGNSA. The CDR3 reads CASSLGDGGLYEQYF. In nucleotides, the CDR3 is TGTGCCAGCAGCTTAGGGGACGGGGGGCTCTACGAGCAGTACTTC.

A single count supports this clonotype. V and J are TRBV28 and TRBJ2-2; D is unclear. Germline-derived CDR1 and CDR2 are MDHEN and SYDVKM. CDR3 size: 14 residues. Trimming took 8 bases from V and 8 from J, leaving 18 bases between them. CDR3 loop: CASASPMATGELFF. DNA for the CDR3: TGTGCCAGCGCGTCCCCCATGGCCACGGGGGAGCTGTTTTTT.

The table lists this clonotype with a few counts. Here the CDR3 reads CATSRGGEANVLTF. In nucleotides, the CDR3 is TGTGCCACCAGCAGAGGGGGCGAGGCCAACGTCCTGACTTTC. V and J are TRBV15 and TRBJ2-6, with D possibly matching TRBD1 (5 bases). V was trimmed by 1 base and J by 6 bases, leaving 7 bases between them. This CDR3 is built from 14 residues. Germline V gives CDR1 LNHNV, CDR2 YYDKDF (reference sequence).

In the case of this clonotype: One end of the junction fails to match germline, which may point to a read error. The rearrangement uses TRBV19 and TRBJ2-1; D gene unclear. Germline V gives CDR1 LNHDA, CDR2 SQIVND (reference sequence). The CDR3 has 15 residues. This CDR3 is CASSMDRSSYDEQFF. Written as DNA, the CDR3 is TGTGCCAGTAGTATGGACCGAAGCTCCTACGATGAGCAGTTCTTC.

The chain couples TRBV10-3 to TRBJ1-6; TRBD1 matches 12 bases. This CDR3 comprises 15 residues. The V segment lost 6 bases and the J segment 9 bases; nucleotides outside the gene matches: 6. CDR1 and CDR2 from the germline V gene are ENHRY and SYGVKD. The CDR3 coding sequence is TGTGCCATCAGGGGACAGGGGGCGTCCCTTTCACCCCTCCACTTT. Protein sequence: CAIRGQGASLSPLHF.

The genes are TRBV7-8 and TRBJ1-6; unclear D gene. CDR1 and CDR2 from the germline V gene are SGHVS and FQNEAQ. Trimming left V 5 bases short and J 10 bases short, with 18 bases between. The length of the CDR3 is 15 residues. Written as DNA, the CDR3 is TGTGCCAGCAGCCCCCCGGGAATAACAGCGTCACCCCTCCACTTT. Its protein product is CASSPPGITASPLHF. The complete variable domain, with remaining parts taken from reference TRBV7-8 and TRBJ1-6, reads GAGVSQSPRYKVAKRGQDVALRCDPISGHVSLFWYQQALGQGPEFLTYFQNEAQLDKSGLPSDRFFAERPEGSVSTLKIQRTQQEDSAVYLCASSPPGITASPLHFGNGTRLTVT.

The CDR3 DNA reads as TGTGCCAGCAGCTCCCGGGACAGAAACACCGGGGAGCTGTTTTTT. This gives the protein CASSSRDRNTGELFF. V is TRBV7-2 and J is TRBJ2-2; TRBD1 agrees at 7 bases. The CDR3 contains 15 residues. Germline V gene lookup returns CDR1 SGHTA and CDR2 FQGNSA. The junction had 4 bases not matched to a gene; V was cut back by 4 bases and J by 2 bases.

This clonotype was seen ten or more times. The chain combines TRBV5-1 with TRBJ2-2, with unresolved D. The CDR3 contains 16 residues. Germline V gene data show CDR1 as SGHRS and CDR2 as YFSETQ. Trimming removed 4 bases from V and 4 bases from J, with 17 bases in between. CDR3 region: CASSTGPVRGTGELFF. The CDR3 DNA is TGCGCCAGCAGCACGGGCCCAGTCAGAGGCACCGGGGAGCTGTTTTTT.

At least ten counts were recorded for this clonotype. The chain carries TRBV7-9 and TRBJ1-2; TRBD1 matches at 10 bases. V lost 5 bases, J lost 4 bases, and 7 bases stayed unmatched. The CDR3 is 15 amino acids. Germline lookup yields CDR1 SEHNR and CDR2 FQNEAQ (reference sequence). The CDR3 sequence is CASSPGQGDFYGYTF. CDR3 bases: TGTGCCAGCAGCCCCGGACAGGGGGACTTCTATGGCTACACCTTC. The variable domain in full, completed from reference TRBV7-9 and TRBJ1-2, reads DTGVSQNPRHKITKRGQNVTFRCDPISEHNRLYWYRQTLGQGPEFLTYFQNEAQLEKSRLLSDRFSAERPKGSFSTLEIQRTEQGDSAMYLCASSPGQGDFYGYTFGSGTRLTVV.

The chain couples TRBV5-1 to TRBJ2-7; D is possibly TRBD1 (6 bases). This CDR3 contains 15 residues. The germline V gene encodes CDR1 SGHRS and CDR2 YFSETQ. V was trimmed by 4 bases and J by 4 bases, leaving 18 bases between them. This CDR3 is CASSTLTGPMYEQYF. As DNA, the CDR3 is TGCGCCAGCAGCACCCTGACAGGACCGATGTACGAGCAGTACTTC.